One and the same sample provided the 30 T cell receptor beta chains below, sequenced in a study of blood T cell repertoires in COVID-19. Sequencing was performed with immunoSEQ multiplex PCR; in TCRdb, only in-frame clones are kept and a portion is missing. The repertoire holds about 190,000 clones, with around 80% as singletons. Sequenced: peripheral blood. The receptors shown here come from a woman of 80 years or more with active or convalescent COVID-19.

The CDR3 reads CASSRDRSLFPAPYEQYF. CDR3 DNA sequence: TGTGCCAGCAGCCGAGACAGGTCCCTCTTTCCCGCCCCCTACGAGCAGTACTTC. The chain combines TRBV6-6 with TRBJ2-7; tentatively, D is TRBD1 (6 bases). Trimming stripped 6 bases from V and 2 bases from J, with 26 bases between. Germline V gene data show CDR1 as MNHNY and CDR2 as SVGAGI (reference sequence). CDR3 size: 18 residues.

The chain combines TRBV7-9 with TRBJ2-5, with 8 nucleotides matching TRBD1. The CDR3 covers 14 residues. CDR1 SEHNR and CDR2 FQNEAQ come from the germline V gene (reference sequence). V lost 5 bases and J lost 4; bases outside the gene matches: 6. The CDR3 DNA reads TGTGCCAGCAGCCCAGGGGGCCAGGGAGAGACCCAGTACTTC. The encoded protein is CASSPGGQGETQYF. The full variable domain, completed using reference TRBV7-9 and TRBJ2-5, is DTGVSQNPRHKITKRGQNVTFRCDPISEHNRLYWYRQTLGQGPEFLTYFQNEAQLEKSRLLSDRFSAERPKGSFSTLEIQRTEQGDSAMYLCASSPGGQGETQYFGPGTRLLVL.

The rearrangement links TRBV7-8 to TRBJ1-2, with D possibly being TRBD1 (6 bases). V lost 0 bases and J 6 bases, leaving 11 bases between the germline ends. CDR1 and CDR2 (germline): SGHVS, FQNEAQ. This CDR3 spans 14 amino acids. Here the CDR3 reads CASSLAPNRDGYTF. The CDR3 DNA reads TGTGCCAGCAGCTTAGCCCCCAACAGGGATGGCTACACCTTC. Drawing the rest from reference TRBV7-8 and TRBJ1-2, the complete variable domain is GAGVSQSPRYKVAKRGQDVALRCDPISGHVSLFWYQQALGQGPEFLTYFQNEAQLDKSGLPSDRFFAERPEGSVSTLKIQRTQQEDSAVYLCASSLAPNRDGYTFGSGTRLTVV.

The V call is TRBV6-5, the J call TRBJ1-1, with no clear D. Germline CDR1 is MNHEY and CDR2 is SVGAGI. The ends were cut back, 6 bases at V and 5 bases at J, with 13 bases in the middle. CDR3 length equals 13 residues. The CDR3 region is CASRKTGGTEAFF. The CDR3 nucleotides read TGTGCCAGCAGAAAAACGGGAGGAACTGAAGCTTTCTTT.

This clone was seen more than once but under ten times. The chain has TRBV11-2 and TRBJ2-7; D call uncertain. Trimming removed 1 base from V and 4 bases from J, with 11 bases in between. The CDR3 contains 14 residues. Germline CDR1 and CDR2: SGHAT and FQNNGV. The CDR3 reads CASSLGHTEYEQYF. The CDR3 DNA reads TGTGCCAGCAGCTTAGGGCACACGGAGTACGAGCAGTACTTC.

The chain has TRBV9 and TRBJ2-2, with 9 bases identical to TRBD1. The CDR3 is made up of 16 amino acids. The germline V gene encodes CDR1 SGDLS and CDR2 YYNGEE. After removal of 3 bases from V and 6 bases from J, the junction contained 9 bases not matched to a gene. Here the CDR3 DNA reads TGTGCCAGCAGCGCGGGACCCGGGACAGGGCCCGGGGAGCTGTTTTTT. Its protein product is CASSAGPGTGPGELFF.

V usage is TRBV18 and J usage is TRBJ2-3; 9 nucleotides agree with TRBD2. V shed 2 bases, J shed 9 bases, and the junction held 3 bases outside the gene matches. CDR3 length: 13 amino acids. Germline lookup yields CDR1 KGHSH and CDR2 LQKENI. The CDR3 reads CASSPGTSLTQYF. The CDR3, as DNA: TGTGCCAGCTCACCAGGGACTAGCCTAACGCAGTATTTT.

A few counts support this clone. The chain uses TRBV5-6 and TRBJ2-7; a possible D gene is TRBD1 (5 bases). The CDR3 extends over 12 amino acids. Trimming shortened V by 0 bases and J by 8 bases, and 9 bases separated the two germline ends. CDR1 SGHDT and CDR2 YYEEEE come from the germline V gene. Here the CDR3 reads CASSLVSGQQYF. The CDR3 DNA sequence: TGTGCCAGCAGCTTGGTGTCAGGGCAGCAGTACTTC.

This chain links TRBV7-9 with TRBJ2-1; D might be TRBD1 (5 bases). The V gene lost 4 bases and the J gene lost 2 bases, with 12 bases spanning the gap. CDR1 and CDR2 (germline): SEHNR, FQNEAQ (reference sequence). The CDR3 consists of 15 residues. The CDR3 DNA is TGTGCCAGCAGCTCAGGAGACAGTCCCTACAATGAGCAGTTCTTC. This translates into CASSSGDSPYNEQFF. Supplemented by reference TRBV7-9 and TRBJ2-1, the full variable domain reads DTGVSQNPRHKITKRGQNVTFRCDPISEHNRLYWYRQTLGQGPEFLTYFQNEAQLEKSRLLSDRFSAERPKGSFSTLEIQRTEQGDSAMYLCASSSGDSPYNEQFFGPGTRLTVL.

This clone was seen a few times. The chain recombines TRBV9 with TRBJ1-2, with 12 bases that match TRBD1. Germline lookup yields CDR1 SGDLS and CDR2 YYNGEE. V was pared by 0 bases and J by 8 bases, with 11 bases of the junction left unmatched. The CDR3 is 17 amino acids. CDR3 coding DNA: TGTGCCAGCAGCGTAGGAATTGTGGGACAGGGGGCTGAAGGCTACACCTTC. Its translation: CASSVGIVGQGAEGYTF. The complete variable domain, with remaining parts taken from reference TRBV9 and TRBJ1-2, reads DSGVTQTPKHLITATGQRVTLRCSPRSGDLSVYWYQQSLDQGLQFLIQYYNGEERAKGNILERFSAQQFPDLHSELNLSSLELGDSALYFCASSVGIVGQGAEGYTFGSGTRLTVV.

The gene calls are TRBV3-1 (or the pseudogene TRBV3-2) and TRBJ1-2; maybe TRBD1 (5 bases). Germline V lookup: CDR1 LGHDT, CDR2 YNNKEL (reference sequence). CDR3 length equals 13 residues. Deletions cut 3 bases from V and 6 bases from J, with 11 bases between. For the CDR3, the DNA is TGTGCCAGCAGCCACAACAGACAGAATGGCTACACCTTC. Its protein product is CASSHNRQNGYTF.

The V gene is TRBV10-3, the J gene TRBJ1-2, with D hard to call. The V end lost 2 bases, the J end lost 11 bases, and 9 bases lay between the germline ends. The CDR3 consists of 11 residues. Germline-derived CDR1 and CDR2 are ENHRY and SYGVKD. In nucleotides, the CDR3 is TGTGCCATCAGTGAGCCCCCGGGATACACCTTC. Translation: CAISEPPGYTF.

The gene calls are TRBV10-3 and TRBJ2-6, with 7 bases lining up with TRBD1. The CDR3 extends over 16 amino acids. V was clipped by 7 bases and J by 0 bases; unmatched bases: 6. Germline V gives CDR1 ENHRY, CDR2 SYGVKD. The chain's CDR3 is CAITGQSLSGANVLTF. CDR3 DNA sequence: TGTGCCATCACGGGACAGTCCCTCTCTGGGGCCAACGTCCTGACTTTC.

This sequence joins TRBV5-6 and TRBJ2-2, with D hard to call. Germline V gene data show CDR1 as SGHDT and CDR2 as YYEEEE. Trimming took off 5 bases at V and 1 base at J, with 15 bases between the two ends. This CDR3 has 16 residues. The CDR3 DNA is TGTGCCAGCAGTCCCCCCCGCCACAAGAACACCGGGGAGCTGTTTTTT. It translates to CASSPPRHKNTGELFF.

This chain joins TRBV3-1 (or the pseudogene TRBV3-2) and TRBJ2-3; D not certain. CDR3 size: 13 residues. Trimming took off 1 base at V and 4 bases at J, with 6 bases between the two ends. CDR1 is LGHDT, CDR2 YNNKEL, per germline (reference sequence). CDR3 bases: TGTGCCAGCAGCCAAGGGCCGCCAGATACGCAGTATTTT. Its protein product is CASSQGPPDTQYF.

The chain recombines TRBV29-1 with TRBJ2-5; D might be TRBD2 (5 bases). V lost 6 bases, J lost 2 bases, and 16 bases lay in between. Germline V gene lookup returns CDR1 SQVTM and CDR2 ANQGSEA. The CDR3 totals 14 residues. CDR3 loop: CSVGLGGSQETQYF. CDR3 bases: TGCAGCGTAGGGCTTGGAGGAAGTCAAGAGACCCAGTACTTC. The full variable domain, with the rest looked up from reference TRBV29-1 and TRBJ2-5, is SAVISQKPSRDICQRGTSLTIQCQVDSQVTMMFWYRQQPGQSLTLIATANQGSEATYESGFVIDKFPISRPNLTFSTLTVSNMSPEDSSIYLCSVGLGGSQETQYFGPGTRLLVL.

The rearrangement uses TRBV2 and TRBJ1-2; the D gene is possibly TRBD1 (5 bases). This CDR3 has 12 residues. CDR1 is SNHLY, CDR2 FYNNEI, per germline. V lost 8 bases and J 4 bases, leaving 11 bases between the germline ends. The CDR3 sequence: CASQDKFYGYTF. In nucleotides, the CDR3 is TGTGCCAGCCAGGACAAGTTCTATGGCTACACCTTC.

The rearrangement uses TRBV2 and TRBJ1-5; D might be TRBD1 (5 bases). CDR1 and CDR2 from the germline V gene are SNHLY and FYNNEI. This CDR3 has 14 residues. The germline V and J ends were trimmed by 3 bases and 5 bases, with 11 bases remaining between them. In nucleotides, the CDR3 is TGTGCCAGCAGTGACAGGGTACGGGATCAGCCCCAGCATTTT. Translated, it gives CASSDRVRDQPQHF.

The genes are TRBV7-2 and TRBJ2-3; D might be TRBD1 (5 bases). Germline V CDR1 and CDR2: SGHTA, FQGNSA. The V end was cut by 4 bases, the J end by 7 bases, with 18 bases between. The CDR3 sequence is 15 residues long. CDR3 residues: CASSSPAGSAYTQYF. The CDR3 nucleotides read TGTGCCAGCAGCTCTCCAGCAGGGTCGGCCTATACGCAGTATTTT. Combining the CDR3 with reference TRBV7-2 and TRBJ2-3 gives the whole variable domain GAGVSQSPSNKVTEKGKDVELRCDPISGHTALYWYRQSLGQGLEFLIYFQGNSAPDKSGLPSDRFSAERTGGSVSTLTIQRTQQEDSAVYLCASSSPAGSAYTQYFGPGTRLTVL.

This clone was seen many times. CDR3 loop: CASSQDKTGARTGELFF. The CDR3 DNA reads as TGTGCCAGCAGCCAAGACAAGACAGGGGCAAGGACCGGGGAGCTGTTTTTT. The chain has TRBV14 and TRBJ2-2, with 8 bases that match TRBD1. V lost 0 bases to trimming and J lost 5 bases; unmatched junction nucleotides: 8. The germline CDR1 and CDR2 sequences are SGHDN and FVKESK. The CDR3 loop spans 17 amino acids. The variable domain in full, with the rest retrieved from reference TRBV14 and TRBJ2-2, is EAGVTQFPSHSVIEKGQTVTLRCDPISGHDNLYWYRRVMGKEIKFLLHFVKESKQDESGMPNNRFLAERTGGTYSTLKVQPAELEDSGVYFCASSQDKTGARTGELFFGEGSRLTVL.

This clone was detected only a few times. V is TRBV7-9 and J is TRBJ2-2; 9 positions agree with TRBD1. Trimming cost V 5 bases and J 1 base; bases outside gene matches: 2. The CDR3 length is 15 residues. Germline CDR1 is SEHNR and CDR2 is FQNEAQ (reference sequence). For the CDR3, the DNA is TGTGCCAGCAGCCCGGGACAGGGGAACACCGGGGAGCTGTTTTTT. It codes for CASSPGQGNTGELFF.

The V call is TRBV10-3, the J call TRBJ1-5; 8 bases fit TRBD1. CDR1 is ENHRY and CDR2 is SYGVKD in the germline V gene. The V and J ends lost 6 bases and 4 bases, in that order; junction bases with no gene match: 5. There are 14 residues in the CDR3. DNA for the CDR3: TGTGCCATCAGCGGGACAGGTGGAAATCAGCCCCAGCATTTT. It translates to CAISGTGGNQPQHF.

This clone occurred once. The genes are TRBV6-5 and TRBJ2-5; weak D call: TRBD2 (5 bases). The CDR3 extends over 15 amino acids. Trimming took 0 bases from V and 5 from J, leaving 13 bases between them. CDR1 MNHEY and CDR2 SVGAGI come from the germline V gene. CDR3 in DNA: TGTGCCAGCAGTTACTCGCAACCTCCGGGGGAGACCCAGTACTTC. This sequence encodes CASSYSQPPGETQYF.

J is TRBJ2-3 and V is TRBV9; D might be TRBD2 (5 bases). CDR1 and CDR2 (germline): SGDLS, YYNGEE. The V and J ends lost 4 bases and 1 base respectively, with 19 bases between them. The CDR3 contains 17 residues. The CDR3 DNA sequence: TGTGCCAGCAGCCCCCGCTCCGGACTTTCGGGCACAGATACGCAGTATTTT. This sequence encodes CASSPRSGLSGTDTQYF.

The chain carries TRBV12-3 or TRBV12-4 and TRBJ1-2; unclear D gene. Trimming removed 3 bases from V and 3 bases from J, with 2 bases in between. There are 11 residues in the CDR3. For the CDR3, the DNA is TGTGCCAGCAGTTTCGACTATGGCTACACCTTC. Protein sequence: CASSFDYGYTF.

This clone has only a few counts. The chain carries TRBV4-1 and TRBJ1-5; D is possibly TRBD1 (6 bases). Germline assignment: CDR1 MGHRA and CDR2 YSYEKL. The CDR3 sequence is 18 residues long. Trimming left V 2 bases short and J 2 bases short, with 19 bases between. This CDR3 reads CASSQPTGGARGNQPQHF. CDR3 DNA sequence: TGCGCCAGCAGCCAACCCACGGGGGGGGCGCGGGGCAATCAGCCCCAGCATTTT.

The rearrangement links TRBV11-2 to TRBJ2-7; 7 bases are shared with TRBD1. J gave up 6 bases and V 6 bases, and 17 bases lay outside the gene matches. The CDR3 has 16 amino acids. Germline-derived CDR1 and CDR2 are SGHAT and FQNNGV. CDR3 bases: TGTGCCAGCAGGCTGGAGAGCACAGGGGTGACTCCCGAGCAGTACTTC. It codes for CASRLESTGVTPEQYF.

The chain joins TRBV5-6 to TRBJ1-2; 8 nucleotides agree with TRBD1. Trimming took 3 bases from V and 7 from J; bases not matched to a gene: 14. Germline V CDR1 and CDR2: SGHDT, YYEEEE. The CDR3 has 16 residues. In DNA, the CDR3 is TGTGCCAGCAGCTCTTCCCTCCGGGGACAGGCGTCTGGCTACACCTTC. Translated, it gives CASSSSLRGQASGYTF.

The rearrangement joins TRBV9 to TRBJ1-5; D gene ambiguous. CDR1 is SGDLS, CDR2 YYNGEE, per germline. V lost 2 bases to trimming and J lost 10 bases, with 16 bases between them. The CDR3 contains 14 residues. CDR3 DNA sequence: TGTGCCAGCAGCGTGAGCGGTGGGCCACATCCCCAGCATTTT. Amino acids: CASSVSGGPHPQHF.

The chain couples TRBV6-5 to TRBJ1-2; tentative D call: TRBD1 (5 bases). Trimming stripped 11 bases from V and 2 bases from J, with 15 bases between. The V gene's germline CDR1 is MNHEY and CDR2 SVGAGI. The CDR3 length is 13 residues. CDR3 in amino acids: CAALGRDNYGYTF. The DNA for the CDR3 is TGTGCCGCCCTTGGGAGGGACAACTATGGCTACACCTTC.